Listed below are T cell receptor beta chains from one sample, sequenced in a study of blood T cell repertoires in COVID-19. Sequencing used immunoSEQ multiplex PCR; TCRdb keeps in-frame clones, though not all of them. The table includes about 170,000 clones, 83% detected once. Sequenced sample: peripheral blood. These receptor sequences come from an elderly woman with acute or convalescent COVID-19. The CDR3 runs from the conserved cysteine through the conserved F or W. A D gene is named only where the DNA matches it firmly. Clone size is stated in some rows and not others, as once, few, many or a class when expanded.

TRBV7-2,NA,TRBJ2-3,NA,16,TGTGCCAGCAGCTTAGGGACAGGGAGGGTCACAGATACGCAGTATTTT,CASSLGTGRVTDTQYF
TRBV15,NA,TRBJ2-7,TRBD1,16,TGTGCCACCAGCAGAGTTCCCGAGACAGGGGTAGGCGAGCAGTACTTC,CATSRVPETGVGEQYF
TRBV7-2,NA,TRBJ2-3,TRBD1,15,TGTGCCAGCAGCTTAGAAGGCAGGGGGTTAGATACGCAGTATTTT,CASSLEGRGLDTQYF
TRBV9,NA,TRBJ1-2,TRBD1,17,TGTGCCAGCAGCGTAGAAACAGGGGGCCCCCTCGGGTATGGCTACACCTTC,CASSVETGGPLGYGYTF
TRBV18,few,TRBJ1-1,TRBD1,15,TGTGCCAGCTCACCGAGGGGGCTGATGAACACTGAAGCTTTCTTT,CASSPRGLMNTEAFF
TRBV5-1,many,TRBJ2-5,TRBD1,15,TGCGCCAGCAGCTTGCAGACAGGGTATCGAGAGACCCAGTACTTC,CASSLQTGYRETQYF
TRBV27,NA,TRBJ2-1,NA,13,TGTGCCTTGAGGGGAGGTCCCTACAATGAGCAGTTCTTC,CALRGGPYNEQFF
TRBV20-1,few,TRBJ2-1,NA,14,TGCAGTGCTAGTCGGCAGGGAAGCTACAATGAGCAGTTCTTC,CSASRQGSYNEQFF
TRBV4-2,NA,TRBJ2-1,TRBD2,18,TGTGCCAGCAGCCAAAGGGGGAATGTAGCGGGGGTGCGGAATGAGCAGTTCTTC,CASSQRGNVAGVRNEQFF
TRBV2,NA,TRBJ1-4,TRBD1,15,TGTGCCAGCACTCCGGACAGGGGGCTGTTTGAAAAACTGTTTTTT,CASTPDRGLFEKLFF
TRBV19,NA,TRBJ2-1,TRBD1,15,TGTGCCAGTAGTATACAGGGGGCGGATAGCCATGAGCAGTTCTTC,CASSIQGADSHEQFF
TRBV11-3,NA,TRBJ2-7,TRBD2,17,TGTGCCAGCAGCTCTGGGCGAGCGGGGGCGCCTGACCGCGAGCAGTACTTC,CASSSGRAGAPDREQYF
TRBV9,NA,TRBJ1-6,TRBD1,14,TGTGCCAGCAGGTCGACAGGGGACAATTCACCCCTCCACTTT,CASRSTGDNSPLHF
TRBV5-5,NA,TRBJ2-2,TRBD2,17,TGTGCCAGCAGCTTTTTTGCGGGGGGGCTCGGCACCGGGGAGCTGTTTTTT,CASSFFAGGLGTGELFF
TRBV10-3,NA,TRBJ1-1,TRBD1,13,TGTGCCATCAGCAAGGGGGCGAGTACTGAAGCTTTCTTT,CAISKGASTEAFF
TRBV20-1,NA,TRBJ1-1,NA,11,TGCAGTGCTGGACCTCCAGGGGCAGCTTTCTTT,CSAGPPGAAFF
TRBV27,NA,TRBJ1-6,TRBD1,19,TGTGCCAGAGAAGAGGGACAGGGGCACGCTAGCTCCTATAATTCACCCCTCCACTTT,CAREEGQGHASSYNSPLHF
TRBV5-8,NA,TRBJ2-1,TRBD1,17,TGTGCCAGCAGCCAATCCTTAAACAGGGGCCTGGACAATGAGCAGTTCTTC,CASSQSLNRGLDNEQFF
TRBV7-2,few,TRBJ2-7,TRBD2,15,TGTGCCAGCAGCTCCAGACTAGCGGGAGAGGACGAGCAGTACTTC,CASSSRLAGEDEQYF
TRBV4-1,many,TRBJ1-4,NA,16,TGCGCCAGCAGCCATAATACAGGGCGAACTAATGAAAAACTGTTTTTT,CASSHNTGRTNEKLFF
TRBV4-3,NA,TRBJ1-3,NA,15,TGCGCCAGCAGCCAAGGCGTCTTCTCTGGAAACACCATATATTTT,CASSQGVFSGNTIYF
TRBV5-4,NA,TRBJ2-3,NA,14,TGTGCCAGCAGCTTCGCGGGTTTCGCAGATACGCAGTATTTT,CASSFAGFADTQYF
TRBV11-3,NA,TRBJ1-3,NA,13,TGTGCCAGCAGCTTAGGGCCTTCGAACACCATATATTTT,CASSLGPSNTIYF
TRBV9,once,TRBJ2-2,NA,16,TGTGCCAGCAGCATTAGCTTAGCTAGGCACACCGGGGAGCTGTTTTTT,CASSISLARHTGELFF
TRBV19,NA,TRBJ1-2,NA,13,TGTGCCAGTAGTACCCCCGACAGCTATGGCTACACCTTC,CASSTPDSYGYTF
TRBV10-3,NA,TRBJ1-1,TRBD1,14,TGTGCCACGATACCGACAGGGATTTCCACTGAAGCTTTCTTT,CATIPTGISTEAFF
TRBV6-5,few,TRBJ2-7,NA,15,TGTGCCAGCACCGGGGGACCTACGGGGCTCTACGAGCAGTACTTC,CASTGGPTGLYEQYF
TRBV6-6,once,TRBJ1-1,NA,15,TGTGCCAGCAGTTACTCCCGGGAGGTAGGAACTGAAGCTTTCTTT,CASSYSREVGTEAFF
TRBV6-2/TRBV6-3,NA,TRBJ1-1,NA,13,TGTGCCAGCAGTCCCAGGGTGGTCACTGAAGCTTTCTTT,CASSPRVVTEAFF
TRBV6-6,NA,TRBJ2-5,NA,14,TGTGCCAGCAGTTCCTCGGGGGCGGGAGAGACCCAGTACTTC,CASSSSGAGETQYF
TRBV5-4,NA,TRBJ1-2,NA,13,TGTGCCAGCAGCCCTGCGAGGGGAGGCGGCTACACCTTC,CASSPARGGGYTF
TRBV5-5,NA,TRBJ2-7,TRBD1,14,TGTGCCAGCAGCCCGGGACAGGGGGTCTACGAGCAGTACTTC,CASSPGQGVYEQYF
TRBV20-1,NA,TRBJ2-4,NA,14,TGCAGTGCTAGTAGGGGATGGGACAAAAACATTCAGTACTTC,CSASRGWDKNIQYF
TRBV6-4,once,TRBJ2-3,TRBD1,16,TGTGCCAGCAGTGACAGTGGGACAGCTAGCACAGATACGCAGTATTTT,CASSDSGTASTDTQYF
TRBV29-1,NA,TRBJ2-5,TRBD1,12,TGCAGCGTTGGGCAGGGGGACGAGACCCAGTACTTC,CSVGQGDETQYF
TRBV6-4,NA,TRBJ1-2,TRBD1,15,TGTGCCAGCAGTGAAAGGACAGGGGATTCCTATGGCTACACCTTC,CASSERTGDSYGYTF
TRBV27,NA,TRBJ2-1,NA,17,TGTGCCAGCGGTAAGGGAGGTGGGAAAGGGTCTGGTAATGAGCAGTTCTTC,CASGKGGGKGSGNEQFF
TRBV2,NA,TRBJ1-4,NA,15,TGTGCCAGCAAGGGGGGGCTTACGGGTAATGAAAAACTGTTTTTT,CASKGGLTGNEKLFF
TRBV24-1,NA,TRBJ1-1,TRBD1,13,TGTGCCACCAGGGGACAGAAGAACACTGAAGCTTTCTTT,CATRGQKNTEAFF
TRBV4-1,NA,TRBJ2-1,NA,16,TGCGCCAGCAGCCAGCTGGCGGACGGACTTTTAAATGAGCAGTTCTTC,CASSQLADGLLNEQFF
TRBV28,NA,TRBJ2-5,TRBD2,18,TGTGCCAGCAGTTTATTGGGACTAGCGGGGGGACACCAAGAGACCCAGTACTTC,CASSLLGLAGGHQETQYF
TRBV6-5,NA,TRBJ1-5,NA,15,TGTGCCAGCAGTTACTCGATAGGGGGGGGATGGCCCCAGCATTTT,CASSYSIGGGWPQHF
TRBV2,NA,TRBJ2-3,TRBD2,17,TGTGCCAGCAGTGGACTGACTAGCACCCGAGGAGGAGATACGCAGTATTTT,CASSGLTSTRGGDTQYF
TRBV7-3,NA,TRBJ2-1,TRBD2,15,TGTGCCAGCAGCCCGACGGCTAGCGGGGGGGCAAAGCAGTTCTTC,CASSPTASGGAKQFF
TRBV6-1,NA,TRBJ1-2,NA,13,TGTGCCAGCAGTTCTACAGGGTGGGGTGGCTACACCTTC,CASSSTGWGGYTF
TRBV19,NA,TRBJ1-4,TRBD1,14,TGTGCCAGTAGTATAGAATGGAGGGGGCAAAAACTGTTTTTT,CASSIEWRGQKLFF
TRBV18,NA,TRBJ1-5,NA,14,TGTGCCAGCTCACCTGAGCAGGGGTTTCAGCCCCAGCATTTT,CASSPEQGFQPQHF
TRBV5-1,NA,TRBJ2-7,TRBD2,16,TGCGCCAGCAGCTTGGGGCTAGCGGGAGTAAACTACGAGCAGTACTTC,CASSLGLAGVNYEQYF
TRBV14,NA,TRBJ1-6,TRBD1,14,TGTGCCAGCAGCCGGGGACAGCCAAATTCACCCCTCCACTTT,CASSRGQPNSPLHF
TRBV24-1,NA,TRBJ2-3,NA,13,TGTGCCACCAGTGATTTAAACCGTAGAGCGCAGTATTTT,CATSDLNRRAQYF
TRBV18,NA,TRBJ2-7,NA,13,TGTGCCAGCTCACTGGGCCTCGGGAACGAGCAGTACTTC,CASSLGLGNEQYF